This T cell receptor beta chain was recovered during a study of PD-1 blockade in classical Hodgkin lymphoma. Broader study findings: Exclusion removed patients who began nivolumab under 1 year after ASCT.

Exposure to brentuximab vedotin varied, and each patient had relapsed following autologous stem cell transplantation. Each best response was a complete response, a partial response or progressive disease. As for this clone: Its cognate antigen is unknown.

The method was immunoSEQ multiplex PCR; TCRdb's version includes in-frame clones alone and lacks a portion of them. Of 20,000 to 25,000 clones listed, over 60% are singletons. The CDR3 has 13 amino acids. J was trimmed by 8 bases and V by 6 bases; bases with no gene match: 7. The germline V gene encodes CDR1 MDHEN and CDR2 SYDVKM. The origin of this receptor is a human donor with classical Hodgkin lymphoma. The sample was peripheral blood mononuclear cells (PBMCs), taken before the second cycle of nivolumab. The chain joins TRBV28 to TRBJ1-2; the match to TRBD1 covers 9 bases. The CDR3 bases are TGTGCCAGCAGCTCCGGGACAGGGAGGGGCTACACCTTC. It translates to CASSSGTGRGYTF.